The next 10 T cell receptor beta chains were all read from a single sample in a study of blood T cell repertoires in COVID-19 (dated by TCRdb to the early 2020s). Libraries came from the immunoSEQ multiplex PCR assay. The table comes from immuneACCESS by way of TCRdb, which keeps in-frame sequences with V and J called. Part of the clones is missing from these tables; in studies checked, under half for an unresolved V gene and the rest for unknown reasons. The table for this sample lists approximately 210,000 clones; about 86% of them were counted only once. Of the sample, about 15% falls within the top ten clones. The specimen sequenced was PBMCs or T cells enriched from blood (not recorded which). The origin of the receptors is a woman in her forties or fifties with acute COVID-19.

The genes are TRBV5-1 and TRBJ1-3; D uncertain. The germline V gene encodes CDR1 SGHRS and CDR2 YFSETQ. The CDR3 sequence is 15 residues long. V shed 0 bases and J shed 0 bases, with 7 bases lying between them. For the CDR3, the DNA is TGCGCCAGCAGCTTGGGTCCAGGCTCTGGAAACACCATATATTTT. Residues: CASSLGPGSGNTIYF.

The chain has TRBV7-2 and TRBJ1-1; D unclear. Trimming cost V 1 base and J 0 bases, with 6 bases left between them. Germline V gene data show CDR1 as SGHTA and CDR2 as FQGNSA. The CDR3 has 14 amino acids. CDR3 region: CASSLGLMNTEAFF. The CDR3 DNA follows: TGTGCCAGCAGCTTAGGCCTAATGAACACTGAAGCTTTCTTT.

The chain couples TRBV28 to TRBJ2-5, with D perhaps TRBD2 (6 bases). V shed 3 bases and J shed 6 bases, with 8 bases lying between them. The CDR3 extends over 12 amino acids. Germline V gene data show CDR1 as MDHEN and CDR2 as SYDVKM. This CDR3 is CASSFGGQTQYF. The CDR3, as DNA: TGTGCCAGCAGTTTCGGGGGTCAGACCCAGTACTTC.

The V and J genes are TRBV2 and TRBJ2-1, with 8 bases that match TRBD1. Looked up from germline, CDR1 is SNHLY and CDR2 is FYNNEI. The CDR3 has 13 residues. After removal of 6 bases from V and 7 bases from J, the junction contained 5 bases not matched to a gene. CDR3 coding DNA: TGTGCCAGCAGATTGGACAGGGAGAATGAGCAGTTCTTC. Translation: CASRLDRENEQFF.

The gene calls are TRBV20-1 and TRBJ2-1, with TRBD2 matching over 9 bases. The CDR3 covers 11 residues. Per the germline V gene, CDR1 is DFQATT and CDR2 is SNEGSKA (reference sequence). The chain's CDR3 is CRAGLADEQFF. The CDR3 DNA is TGCAGAGCGGGACTAGCAGATGAGCAGTTCTTC.

The J gene is TRBJ1-2, the V gene TRBV28; a possible D gene is TRBD1 (5 bases). This CDR3 has 15 residues. Trimming removed 2 bases at V and 2 bases at J, with 12 bases between. Germline V CDR1 and CDR2: MDHEN, SYDVKM. CDR3 in amino acids: CASSLAGMANYGYTF. For the CDR3, the DNA is TGTGCCAGCAGTTTAGCAGGGATGGCCAACTATGGCTACACCTTC.

The rearrangement uses TRBV28 and TRBJ2-1; 12 positions agree with TRBD1. Germline V gene sequence: CDR1 MDHEN, CDR2 SYDVKM. V trimming: 3 bases; J trimming: 4 bases; junction bases outside the gene matches: 16. The CDR3 has 20 amino acids. The CDR3 sequence is CASSFPLLPTGQGAYNEQFF. CDR3 nucleotides: TGTGCCAGCAGTTTCCCCCTCCTTCCTACGGGACAGGGGGCTTACAATGAGCAGTTCTTC.

The genes are TRBV9 and TRBJ2-1, with D maybe TRBD1 (6 bases). Germline V gene lookup returns CDR1 SGDLS and CDR2 YYNGEE. The CDR3 contains 14 residues. V lost 1 base, J lost 9 bases, and 14 bases lay in between. The CDR3 protein is CASSVRYRAGEQFF. The DNA of the CDR3 is TGTGCCAGCAGCGTACGGTACAGGGCGGGTGAGCAGTTCTTC.

This clone was observed once. The V gene is TRBV15, the J gene TRBJ2-1; TRBD2 agrees at 7 bases. V was clipped by 8 bases and J by 6 bases; unmatched bases: 25. The CDR3 extends over 19 amino acids. The germline V gene encodes CDR1 LNHNV and CDR2 YYDKDF (reference sequence). CDR3 amino acids: CATPTNRRGRGEGSNEQFF. CDR3 nucleotides: TGTGCCACCCCCACGAACCGGCGGGGGAGAGGGGAGGGGAGCAATGAGCAGTTCTTC. The full variable domain, rest sourced from reference TRBV15 and TRBJ2-1, is DAMVIQNPRYQVTQFGKPVTLSCSQTLNHNVMYWYQQKSSQAPKLLFHYYDKDFNNEADTPDNFQSRRPNTSFCFLDIRSPGLGDTAMYLCATPTNRRGRGEGSNEQFFGPGTRLTVL.

The chain is built from TRBV28 and TRBJ1-1; D is perhaps TRBD1 (6 bases). The CDR3 loop spans 15 amino acids. Trimming cost V 6 bases and J 5 bases, with 19 bases left between them. Per germline, CDR1 MDHEN and CDR2 SYDVKM. The CDR3 protein is CASRIRGRGTTEAFF. The CDR3 DNA is TGTGCCAGCAGGATCAGGGGAAGGGGAACAACTGAAGCTTTCTTT.